These T cell receptor beta chains were read from a single sample in a study of shared clonotypes between healthy human individuals. Produced via immunoSEQ multiplex PCR; TCRdb's table is partial and in-frame only. The profile shows about 1,900,000 clones, around 96% of them singletons. Sequenced input: naive CD8+ T cells sorted from blood. All receptors derive from a man younger than 35 in good health. The CDR3 runs from the conserved cysteine through the conserved F or W. The D gene is left open where the match is weak. The size field is filled for only some rows; it gives once, few, many or a size class.

abundance | j_gene | d_gene | v_gene | CDR3nt | CDR3aa
once | TRBJ1-4 | . | TRBV6-1 | TGTGCCAATTCGCCCGGGGTGGGCCTTAATGAAAAACTGTTTTTT | CANSPGVGLNEKLFF
. | TRBJ1-6 | . | TRBV11-3 | TGTGCCAGCAGCTTGGAGAGGGGAACACCCCTCCACTTT | CASSLERGTPLHF
. | TRBJ2-5 | . | TRBV9 | TGTGCCAGCAGCGTAGCTACGAGGGCTGCGGCGGAGACCCAGTACTTC | CASSVATRAAAETQYF
. | TRBJ2-2 | . | TRBV6-5 | TGTGCCAGCAGTGGCAGGGGAGTAATCACCGGGGAGCTGTTTTTT | CASSGRGVITGELFF
. | TRBJ1-4 | . | TRBV30 | TGTGCCTGGAGTGTACTCGACCCTGCAGGACCAAGAACTAATGAAAAACTGTTTTTT | CAWSVLDPAGPRTNEKLFF
. | TRBJ1-2 | TRBD1 | TRBV5-6 | TGTGCCAGCAGACCTCAGGGGGGTGGCGGCGGCTACACCTTC | CASRPQGGGGGYTF
. | TRBJ2-7 | TRBD1 | TRBV27 | TGTGCCAGCAGCAACTCAGGGGGCGCCTACGAGCAGTACTTC | CASSNSGGAYEQYF
. | TRBJ1-4 | . | TRBV6-5 | TGTGCCAGCAGCCCCGGGGGAGGGGGAAATGAAAAACTGTTTTTT | CASSPGGGGNEKLFF
. | TRBJ2-7 | . | TRBV2 | TGTGCCAGCAAAGGAGGCCCTCTATCCTACGAGCAGTACTTC | CASKGGPLSYEQYF
many | TRBJ2-5 | . | TRBV5-6 | TGTGCCAGCAGCTTGGTACTGGAAGAGACCCAGTACTTC | CASSLVLEETQYF
. | TRBJ2-7 | . | TRBV28 | TGTGCCAGCAGTTTCGGGAAAACCTACGAGCAGTACTTC | CASSFGKTYEQYF
. | TRBJ1-1 | . | TRBV15 | TGTGCCACCAGCACCGGCGGTTTAGGGTATGAAGCTTTCTTT | CATSTGGLGYEAFF
. | TRBJ1-2 | . | TRBV16 | TGTGCCAGCAGCCAATCCCTGGGGGGATATGGCTACACCTTC | CASSQSLGGYGYTF
. | TRBJ1-1 | . | TRBV5-6 | TGTGCCAGCAGCTTGGGGACGGTTAAGAACACTGAAGCTTTCTTT | CASSLGTVKNTEAFF
. | TRBJ2-1 | TRBD2 | TRBV18 | TGTGCCAGCTCACCACCGCGGCTAGCGGGGGGGCTTGAGCAGTTCTTC | CASSPPRLAGGLEQFF
. | TRBJ2-5 | TRBD2 | TRBV6-5 | TGTGCCAGCAGTTACTCACTAGCGGGGGTTCAAGAGACCCAGTACTTC | CASSYSLAGVQETQYF
. | TRBJ1-1 | . | TRBV7-9 | TGTGCCAGTGGGTCGGCTCTTGGGGACACTGAAGCTTTCTTT | CASGSALGDTEAFF
. | TRBJ1-1 | . | TRBV10-3 | TGTGCCATCAGTTCGGGGGTTTTTAGCGGCACTGAAGCTTTCTTT | CAISSGVFSGTEAFF
. | TRBJ2-5 | TRBD2 | TRBV7-2 | TGTGCCAGCAGCCTAGTAAGAGCGGGGGGGATGTACCAAGAGACCCAGTACTTC | CASSLVRAGGMYQETQYF
once | TRBJ2-1 | TRBD1 | TRBV2 | TGTGCCAGCAGTTTGGGACAGGCATACAATGAGCAGTTCTTC | CASSLGQAYNEQFF
. | TRBJ2-2 | . | TRBV6-6 | TGTGCCAGCAGTTACTCGGACACCTACACCGGGGAGCTGTTTTTT | CASSYSDTYTGELFF
. | TRBJ2-7 | . | TRBV2 | TGTGCCAGCAGTGAAGGGGCCCACACGGACAACAAGCAGTACTTC | CASSEGAHTDNKQYF
. | TRBJ1-5 | . | TRBV7-4 | TGTGCCAGCAGCCAAGACACCGGGGTCGATCAGCCCCAGCATTTT | CASSQDTGVDQPQHF
. | TRBJ1-5 | TRBD1 | TRBV10-2 | TGCGCCAGCGCCGGGACAGGGGCCCCTACTCAGCCCCAGCATTTT | CASAGTGAPTQPQHF
. | TRBJ2-5 | . | TRBV6-5 | TGTGCCAGCTCCCGTTCTGCGACGATAGAGACCCAGTACTTC | CASSRSATIETQYF
. | TRBJ2-1 | TRBD1 | TRBV13 | TGTGCCAGCAGCCTAGCCGGGACAGGGTTATATGAGCAGTTCTTC | CASSLAGTGLYEQFF
. | TRBJ2-7 | . | TRBV5-1 | TGCGCCAGCAGCTTCGACAGTGGGACCTACGAGCAGTACTTC | CASSFDSGTYEQYF
few | TRBJ1-2 | . | TRBV7-9 | TGTGCCAGCAGCTTAGACCCAGGGTATGGCTACACCTTC | CASSLDPGYGYTF
once | TRBJ1-6 | . | TRBV7-9 | TGTGCCAGCAGCTCCGGAGGTCAAAATTCACCCCTCCACTTT | CASSSGGQNSPLHF
. | TRBJ2-1 | TRBD2 | TRBV2 | TGTGCCAGCAGACTAGCGGGTTACAATGAGCAGTTCTTC | CASRLAGYNEQFF
once | TRBJ2-5 | . | TRBV4-3 | TGCGCCAGCAGCCAAGAGCCCCGGGCCACAGATCAGACCCAGTACTTC | CASSQEPRATDQTQYF
. | TRBJ1-2 | . | TRBV5-6 | TGTGCCAGCAGCCCCGGGGAGGGCTATGGCTACACCTTC | CASSPGEGYGYTF
. | TRBJ1-5 | . | TRBV21-1 | TGTGCCAGCAGCAAAGCCAGGGTATTAGTCCTCGGCAATCAGCCCCAGCATTTT | CASSKARVLVLGNQPQHF
. | TRBJ2-3 | . | TRBV7-9 | TGTGCCAGCAGCGCGGCTAGCTCCCCTGGGGATACGCAGTATTTT | CASSAASSPGDTQYF
. | TRBJ2-7 | . | TRBV4-1 | TGCGCCAGCAGCCGCCTCCTGACAGGAGAAATCTACGAGCAGTACTTC | CASSRLLTGEIYEQYF
. | TRBJ2-7 | . | TRBV11-2 | TGTGCCAGCAGCTTCTCAGGGGAGGAGGTGGGCGAGCAGTACTTC | CASSFSGEEVGEQYF
. | TRBJ2-7 | . | TRBV5-4 | TGTGCCAGCAGCTTGTCGGAGCGCTCCTACGAGCAGTACTTC | CASSLSERSYEQYF
. | TRBJ2-3 | TRBD2 | TRBV15 | TGTGCCACCAGCGGGACCGGGACTAGCGAAGCAGATACGCAGTATTTT | CATSGTGTSEADTQYF
. | TRBJ2-6 | . | TRBV18 | TGTGCCAGCTCCCCATTTCTCAACTCTGGGGCCAACGTCCTGACTTTC | CASSPFLNSGANVLTF
. | TRBJ2-3 | TRBD2 | TRBV10-3 | TGTGCCATCAGTGAGTGGCTAGCGGGATACACAGATACGCAGTATTTT | CAISEWLAGYTDTQYF
. | TRBJ1-1 | . | TRBV5-5 | TGTGCCAGCAGCTTGTGGGCTATGAACACTGAAGCTTTCTTT | CASSLWAMNTEAFF
. | TRBJ2-7 | . | TRBV6-5 | TGTGCCACCTCCCAGGGAAACGAGCAGTACTTC | CATSQGNEQYF
. | TRBJ2-3 | . | TRBV7-9 | TGTGCCAGCAGCTTATTCACGTCCAGCACAGATACGCAGTATTTT | CASSLFTSSTDTQYF
. | TRBJ1-1 | . | TRBV19 | TGTGCCAGTAGCCCCCTTCTGAACACTGAAGCTTTCTTT | CASSPLLNTEAFF
. | TRBJ1-1 | . | TRBV6-5 | TGTGCCAGCAGTTACTCCGGGAGATGGGGTGAAGCTTTCTTT | CASSYSGRWGEAFF
. | TRBJ2-2 | . | TRBV10-1 | TGCGCCAGCAGTGAGACGAACACCGGGGAGCTGTTTTTT | CASSETNTGELFF
. | TRBJ2-1 | TRBD1 | TRBV11-2 | TGTGCCAGCAGCGGCATGACAGGGACAGCCTACAATGAGCAGTTCTTC | CASSGMTGTAYNEQFF
. | TRBJ1-1 | . | TRBV7-6 | TGTGCCAGCAGCTCCCCGGGAATCGCAGGAACTGAAGCTTTCTTT | CASSSPGIAGTEAFF
. | TRBJ2-7 | . | TRBV6-6 | TGTGCCAGCAGTTACTCCGGGGCTGACTCCTACGAGCAGTACTTC | CASSYSGADSYEQYF
. | TRBJ2-7 | TRBD2 | TRBV9 | TGTGCCAGCAGCATCGGACTAGCGGGAGGGAACTACGAGCAGTACTTC | CASSIGLAGGNYEQYF
once | TRBJ2-7 | TRBD1 | TRBV6-1 | TGTGCCAGCAGGGGGACAGGGGCGCTTTACTACGAGCAGTACTTC | CASRGTGALYYEQYF
. | TRBJ2-7 | TRBD1 | TRBV29-1 | TGCAGCGTTTTGGGACAGGGGGTTTTATACGAGCAGTACTTC | CSVLGQGVLYEQYF
. | TRBJ2-7 | . | TRBV7-9 | TGTGCCAGCACGGGGACCCTCTACGAGCAGTACTTC | CASTGTLYEQYF
. | TRBJ2-7 | TRBD2 | TRBV6-5 | TGTGCCAGCAGTACCATGGGAGGGGCCTACGAGCAGTACTTC | CASSTMGGAYEQYF
. | TRBJ2-1 | TRBD2 | TRBV5-4 | TGTGCCAGCAGCTTGGTGGCTAGCGGCTCCTACAATGAGCAGTTCTTC | CASSLVASGSYNEQFF
. | TRBJ1-1 | . | TRBV2 | TGTGCCAGCAGTGAGTCGGAGGGGTACACTGAAGCTTTCTTT | CASSESEGYTEAFF
. | TRBJ2-2 | . | TRBV1 | TGCACCAGCAGCCGGAGGCTAGCCTGCACCGGGGAGCTGTTTTTT | CTSSRRLACTGELFF